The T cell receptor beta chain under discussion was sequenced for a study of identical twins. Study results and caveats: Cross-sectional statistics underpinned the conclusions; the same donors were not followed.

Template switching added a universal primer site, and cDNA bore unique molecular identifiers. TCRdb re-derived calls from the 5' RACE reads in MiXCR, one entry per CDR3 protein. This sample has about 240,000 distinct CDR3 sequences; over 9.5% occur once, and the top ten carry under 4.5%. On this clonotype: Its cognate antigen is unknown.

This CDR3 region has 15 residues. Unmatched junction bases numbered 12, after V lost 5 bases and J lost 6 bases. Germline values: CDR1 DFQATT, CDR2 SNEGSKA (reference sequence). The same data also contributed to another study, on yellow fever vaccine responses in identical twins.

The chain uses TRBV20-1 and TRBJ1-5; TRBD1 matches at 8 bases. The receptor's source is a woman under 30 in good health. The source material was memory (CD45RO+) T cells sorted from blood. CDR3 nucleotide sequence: TGCAGTGCTGCCCCTCCGGGGACAGGCGGTCAGCCCCAGCATTTT. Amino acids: CSAAPPGTGGQPQHF.